Below, 20 T cell receptor beta chains from the same sample are listed, as sequenced in a study of blood T cell repertoires in COVID-19. The protocol was immunoSEQ multiplex PCR, while the TCRdb copy is restricted to in-frame clones and leaves out a portion. The repertoire has 200,000 to 300,000 clones, about 87% of them found once; the top ten carry roughly 0.95%. Material: PBMCs or T cells enriched from blood (not recorded which). The receptors come from a man in his fifties or sixties who had been exposed to COVID-19.

The CDR3 is CASSPLQGMNSPLHF. The DNA of the CDR3 is TGTGCCAGCAGCCCATTACAGGGGATGAATTCACCCCTCCACTTT. The rearrangement links TRBV3-1 (or the pseudogene TRBV3-2) to TRBJ1-6, with 7 bases matching TRBD1. The V gene end was trimmed by 4 bases and the J gene end by 7 bases; junction bases not matched to a gene: 7. CDR3 size: 15 residues. Germline CDR1 reads LGHDT; CDR2 reads YNNKEL (reference sequence).

This clone was found many times. CDR3 nucleotide sequence: TGTGCCAGCAGCCAGAACTCTGGAAACACCATATATTTT. Its protein is CASSQNSGNTIYF. This chain connects TRBV12-3 or TRBV12-4 to TRBJ1-3; D is undetermined. With 6 bases removed from V and 0 bases from J, the gap between germline ends came to 6 bases. The CDR3 contains 13 residues.

V gene TRBV18 combines with J gene TRBJ2-7, with 10 nucleotides matching TRBD1. Germline V lookup: CDR1 KGHSH, CDR2 LQKENI. There are 15 residues in the CDR3. J was trimmed by 8 bases and V by 0 bases; bases with no gene match: 7. In DNA, the CDR3 is TGTGCCAGCTCACCACCTGTCGGGACAGGGGATCAGCAGTACTTC. Amino acids: CASSPPVGTGDQQYF.

The V call is TRBV27, the J call TRBJ2-2; maybe TRBD2 (5 bases). Trimming removed 6 bases at V and 1 base at J, with 18 bases between. This CDR3 contains 17 residues. Germline V gene lookup returns CDR1 MNHEY and CDR2 SMNVEV (reference sequence). CDR3 bases: TGTGCCAGCAGACCGATATTGCGAGCGGAGAACACCGGGGAGCTGTTTTTT. Encoded protein: CASRPILRAENTGELFF.

The gene calls are TRBV30 and TRBJ1-1; TRBD1 agrees at 7 bases. CDR1 and CDR2 (germline): GTSNPN, SVGIG (reference sequence). V shed 3 bases and J 4 bases; nucleotides not matched to a gene: 8. The CDR3 length is 14 residues. The CDR3 DNA sequence: TGTGCCTGGAGAATAGCAGGGGGAGCCACTGAAGCTTTCTTT. Translated: CAWRIAGGATEAFF.

This sequence joins TRBV29-1 and TRBJ1-1; TRBD1 agrees at 10 bases. This CDR3 contains 14 residues. The V segment lost 1 base and the J segment 4 bases; nucleotides outside the gene matches: 3. From germline, CDR1 is SQVTM and CDR2 ANQGSEA. This CDR3 reads CSVEGGTGATEAFF. In DNA form, the CDR3 reads TGCAGCGTTGAAGGGGGGACAGGGGCCACTGAAGCTTTCTTT. Looking up the rest from reference TRBV29-1 and TRBJ1-1 gives the full variable domain: SAVISQKPSRDICQRGTSLTIQCQVDSQVTMMFWYRQQPGQSLTLIATANQGSEATYESGFVIDKFPISRPNLTFSTLTVSNMSPEDSSIYLCSVEGGTGATEAFFGQGTRLTVV.

V is TRBV7-8 and J is TRBJ1-5, with D hard to call. V was clipped by 4 bases and J by 3 bases, with 7 bases between them. The CDR3 is 13 residues long. The V gene's germline CDR1 is SGHVS and CDR2 FQNEAQ. The CDR3 sequence: CASSSGPNQPQHF. CDR3 DNA sequence: TGTGCCAGCAGCTCTGGGCCCAATCAGCCCCAGCATTTT. Filled out from reference TRBV7-8 and TRBJ1-5, the complete variable domain reads GAGVSQSPRYKVAKRGQDVALRCDPISGHVSLFWYQQALGQGPEFLTYFQNEAQLDKSGLPSDRFFAERPEGSVSTLKIQRTQQEDSAVYLCASSSGPNQPQHFGDGTRLSIL.

This clone was recorded a few times. The rearrangement uses TRBV3-1 (or the pseudogene TRBV3-2) and TRBJ1-3; D gene ambiguous. This CDR3 has 15 residues. CDR1 is LGHDT and CDR2 is YNNKEL in the germline V gene (reference sequence). The germline V and J ends were trimmed by 2 bases and 1 base, with 9 bases remaining between them. CDR3 bases: TGTGCCAGCAGCCAATTTATCGGGTCTGGAAACACCATATATTTT. Its translation is CASSQFIGSGNTIYF.

The chain combines TRBV7-2 with TRBJ2-2, with D possibly matching TRBD2 (6 bases). Germline values: CDR1 SGHTA, CDR2 FQGNSA. The V end lost 2 bases, the J end lost 3 bases, and 13 bases lay between the germline ends. The CDR3 spans 16 residues. The CDR3 is CASSLSMGLYTGELFF. DNA for the CDR3: TGTGCCAGCAGCTTAAGTATGGGACTCTACACCGGGGAGCTGTTTTTT.

This clone was picked up one time. The rearrangement links TRBV27 to TRBJ2-1; 7 nucleotides align to TRBD2. J lost 1 base, V lost 5 bases, and 11 bases had no gene match. Germline CDR1 is MNHEY and CDR2 is SMNVEV (reference sequence). The CDR3 totals 17 residues. The CDR3 DNA is TGTGCCAGCAGTCGAGCTCCAGCGGGATGGTCCTACAATGAGCAGTTCTTC. This gives the protein CASSRAPAGWSYNEQFF.

The rearrangement uses TRBV10-3 and TRBJ2-1, with 14 bases identical to TRBD2. Per germline, CDR1 ENHRY and CDR2 SYGVKD. The V and J ends lost 10 bases and 5 bases, in that order; junction bases with no gene match: 7. The CDR3 totals 15 residues. The chain's CDR3 is CATQPGLAGDNEQFF. CDR3 in DNA: TGTGCCACACAACCGGGACTAGCGGGAGACAATGAGCAGTTCTTC.

The chain carries TRBV3-1 (or the pseudogene TRBV3-2) and TRBJ1-1, with 9 bases matching TRBD1. CDR3 length equals 14 residues. The V segment lost 1 base and the J segment 8 bases; nucleotides outside the gene matches: 5. Germline V gene sequence: CDR1 LGHDT, CDR2 YNNKEL (reference sequence). CDR3 amino acids: CASSQADRGSEAFF. The CDR3 nucleotides are TGTGCCAGCAGCCAAGCCGACAGGGGGTCCGAAGCTTTCTTT.

V is TRBV6-2 or TRBV6-3 and J is TRBJ1-1, with TRBD1 matching over 8 bases. The CDR3 contains 13 residues. Germline V lookup: CDR1 MNHEY, CDR2 SVGEGT. V trimming: 1 base; J trimming: 12 bases; junction bases outside the gene matches: 7. CDR3 DNA: TGTGCCAGCAGTTACTATACGGGACAGGCCACTTTCTTT. Translating gives CASSYYTGQATFF.

V usage is TRBV7-3 and J usage is TRBJ2-5; possibly TRBD2 for D (6 bases). The germline V and J ends were trimmed by 1 base and 5 bases, with 8 bases remaining between them. CDR1 SGHTA and CDR2 FQGTGA come from the germline V gene. This CDR3 spans 13 amino acids. This chain's CDR3 is CASSLKREETQYF. The CDR3 DNA follows: TGTGCCAGCAGCTTAAAACGGGAGGAGACCCAGTACTTC. The full variable domain, completed using reference TRBV7-3 and TRBJ2-5, is GAGVSQTPSNKVTEKGKYVELRCDPISGHTALYWYRQSLGQGPEFLIYFQGTGAADDSGLPNDRFFAVRPEGSVSTLKIQRTERGDSAVYLCASSLKREETQYFGPGTRLLVL.

V usage is TRBV20-1 and J usage is TRBJ1-2; 7 nucleotides agree with TRBD1. The CDR3 is made up of 14 amino acids. Germline CDR1 reads DFQATT; CDR2 reads SNEGSKA (reference sequence). V gave up 3 bases and J gave up 6 bases; unmatched junction bases: 10. Here the CDR3 DNA reads TGCAGTGCTAGTCTTCCAGGGGGAATTGATGGCTACACCTTC. This sequence encodes CSASLPGGIDGYTF.

This clone was seen a single time. The rearrangement uses TRBV13 and TRBJ2-1; 7 nucleotides agree with TRBD1. Per the germline V gene, CDR1 is PRHDT and CDR2 is FYEKMQ (reference sequence). With 4 bases clipped from V and 4 bases from J, the junction kept 19 bases outside the gene matches. The CDR3 length is 19 residues. The CDR3, as DNA: TGTGCCAGCAGCTCACTTTGGGACAGCGGACCCCCTGTATACAATGAGCAGTTCTTC. Protein: CASSSLWDSGPPVYNEQFF. The complete variable domain, with remaining parts taken from reference TRBV13 and TRBJ2-1, reads AAGVIQSPRHLIKEKRETATLKCYPIPRHDTVYWYQQGPGQDPQFLISFYEKMQSDKGSIPDRFSAQQFSDYHSELNMSSLELGDSALYFCASSSLWDSGPPVYNEQFFGPGTRLTVL.

This sequence joins TRBV10-1 and TRBJ2-1; 7 bases align to TRBD1. With V trimmed by 4 bases and J by 9 bases, 6 bases remained unmatched. The CDR3 is 13 residues long. Germline lookup yields CDR1 WNHNN and CDR2 SYGVQD (reference sequence). CDR3 region: CASSGQGLGEQFF. CDR3 DNA sequence: TGCGCCAGCAGTGGACAGGGTCTCGGTGAGCAGTTCTTC.

The chain employs TRBV5-1 and TRBJ2-1; TRBD2 matches 11 bases. The CDR3 length is 16 residues. V lost 3 bases to trimming and J lost 3 bases; unmatched junction nucleotides: 5. The germline gives CDR1 SGHRS, CDR2 YFSETQ. The CDR3 sequence: CASSSTSGTLYNEQFF. DNA for the CDR3: TGCGCCAGCAGCTCGACTAGCGGGACCCTCTACAATGAGCAGTTCTTC.

The chain combines TRBV5-1 with TRBJ1-5, with D possibly matching TRBD1 (5 bases). Between the trimmed V and J ends, which lost 0 bases and 5 bases, there was a span of 9 bases. Looked up from germline, CDR1 is SGHRS and CDR2 is YFSETQ. The CDR3 sequence is 14 residues long. The CDR3 loop reads CASSLGGEDQPQHF. The CDR3 DNA reads as TGCGCCAGCAGCTTGGGAGGGGAGGATCAGCCCCAGCATTTT.

The gene calls are TRBV9 and TRBJ2-1; TRBD2 agrees at 9 bases. Per germline, CDR1 SGDLS and CDR2 YYNGEE. This CDR3 has 16 amino acids. The ends lost 0 bases at V and 7 bases at J; junction bases unmatched: 8. Here the CDR3 DNA reads TGTGCCAGCAGCGTAGGTGCGGGAGGGGGGTGGAATGAGCAGTTCTTC. Amino acids: CASSVGAGGGWNEQFF.